Listed here are 7 T cell receptor beta chains from one sample, sequenced in a study of blood T cell repertoires in COVID-19. Sequenced by immunoSEQ multiplex PCR; TCRdb stores in-frame clones only, minus some. The sample holds approximately 100,000 clones, approximately 84% seen once. The sequenced sample consisted of peripheral blood. These receptors were obtained from a man aged 60-69 years with acute or convalescent COVID-19.

The V call is TRBV14, the J call TRBJ2-1, with D maybe TRBD1 (6 bases). The germline V and J ends were trimmed by 0 bases and 5 bases, with 17 bases remaining between them. The CDR3 spans 17 residues. Per germline, CDR1 SGHDN and CDR2 FVKESK. As DNA, the CDR3 is TGTGCCAGCAGCCAAGAGAAGTGGGTACAGGGAAACAATGAGCAGTTCTTC. Amino acids: CASSQEKWVQGNNEQFF.

V is TRBV27 and J is TRBJ1-5; TRBD1 matches 9 bases. The trim removed 5 bases at V and 0 bases at J, leaving 11 bases unmatched. Germline CDR1 and CDR2: MNHEY and SMNVEV (reference sequence). The CDR3 is 18 amino acids. The chain's CDR3 is CASSLRQGGRYSNQPQHF. The CDR3 DNA is TGTGCCAGCAGTCTCCGACAGGGGGGTCGTTATAGCAATCAGCCCCAGCATTTT.

V usage is TRBV29-1 and J usage is TRBJ1-1; 9 positions match TRBD1. The CDR3 has 13 amino acids. Germline lookup yields CDR1 SQVTM and CDR2 ANQGSEA. V lost 5 bases to trimming and J lost 2 bases; unmatched junction nucleotides: 3. The CDR3 is CSVWTGANTEAFF. CDR3 in DNA: TGCAGCGTTTGGACAGGGGCTAACACTGAAGCTTTCTTT.

The V gene is TRBV30, the J gene TRBJ1-6; TRBD1 might be the D (6 bases). Germline CDR1 GTSNPN, CDR2 SVGIG (reference sequence). This CDR3 is built from 13 residues. V lost 0 bases and J lost 11, with 11 bases in between. CDR3: CAWSVQGETPLHF. The CDR3 coding sequence is TGTGCCTGGAGTGTACAGGGAGAGACACCCCTCCACTTT.

The V call is TRBV7-8, the J call TRBJ2-5, with D possibly being TRBD1 (6 bases). This CDR3 is 14 amino acids long. The V gene lost 5 bases and the J gene lost 1 base, with 11 bases spanning the gap. CDR1 and CDR2 (germline): SGHVS, FQNEAQ. The CDR3 nucleotides are TGTGCCAGCAGCCCCGACAGGACCCAAGAGACCCAGTACTTC. Encoded protein: CASSPDRTQETQYF.

The chain has TRBV11-1 and TRBJ1-1, with TRBD1 matching over 8 bases. Germline CDR1 is SGHAT and CDR2 is FQDESV (reference sequence). CDR3 length: 14 amino acids. Trimming at V came to 4 bases and at J to 6 bases, leaving 7 bases not matched to a gene. The CDR3 nucleotides read TGTGCCAGCAGCTCTCCGGACAGGGTAGCTGAAGCTTTCTTT. It translates to CASSSPDRVAEAFF.

The rearrangement uses TRBV7-3 and TRBJ2-3; D remains ambiguous. The CDR3 loop spans 13 amino acids. Germline V CDR1 and CDR2: SGHTA, FQGTGA. With 2 bases removed from V and 6 bases from J, the gap between germline ends came to 9 bases. The CDR3 is CASSLSSADTQYF. CDR3 nucleotide sequence: TGTGCCAGCAGCTTATCCTCCGCGGATACGCAGTATTTT.